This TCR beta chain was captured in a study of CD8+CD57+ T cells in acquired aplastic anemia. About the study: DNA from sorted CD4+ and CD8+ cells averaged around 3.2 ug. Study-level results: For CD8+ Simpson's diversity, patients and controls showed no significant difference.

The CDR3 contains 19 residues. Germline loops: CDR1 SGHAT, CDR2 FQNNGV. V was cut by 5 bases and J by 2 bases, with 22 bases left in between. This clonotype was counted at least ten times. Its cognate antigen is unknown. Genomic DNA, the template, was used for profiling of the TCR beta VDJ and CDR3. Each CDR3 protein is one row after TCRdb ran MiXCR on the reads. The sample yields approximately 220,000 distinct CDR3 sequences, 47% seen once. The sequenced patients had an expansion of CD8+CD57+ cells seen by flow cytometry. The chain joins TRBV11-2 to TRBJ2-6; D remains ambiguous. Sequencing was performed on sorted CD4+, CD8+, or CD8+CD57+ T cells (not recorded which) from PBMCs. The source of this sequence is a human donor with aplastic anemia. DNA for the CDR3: TGTGCCAGCAGCCCCTCATTCGGATTGGGTTTGGCTGGGGCCAACGTCCTGACTTTC. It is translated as CASSPSFGLGLAGANVLTF.